This TCR beta chain emerged from a study of T cell changes during pregnancy in multiple sclerosis (dated 2019 in TCRdb). Some background on the complete study: Changes in the T cell repertoire over the course of pregnancy were examined in this study in women with multiple sclerosis.

On this clone itself: No cognate antigen has been identified for it. Within one base of it there is no much larger clone, and no base qualities were kept.

Libraries were constructed by the immunoSEQ multiplex PCR assay. TCRdb's version of the immuneACCESS table is confined to in-frame rearrangements and falls short of the full clone set. An unresolved V gene accounts for under half of the shortfall where checked; the remainder is of unknown origin. For this sample the table gives roughly 46,000 clones, of which 94% were detected only once. Approximately 4.2% of the sample is taken by the ten largest. At the junction V is shortened by 6 bases and J by 0 bases, with 16 bases in between. Measured from the cysteine to the phenylalanine, the CDR3 is 17 residues long. The sequence is cut down to CDR3 DNA, 51 bases in frame from base 1. Based on the germline V gene, the CDR1 and CDR2 sequences are SGDLS and YYNGEE.

The input for sequencing was CD8+ T cells from peripheral blood mononuclear cells, taken in the first trimester of pregnancy. The V and J genes are TRBV9 and TRBJ2-6; the D segment could be TRBD1, given 5 matching bases. This clonotype was obtained from a female donor with multiple sclerosis, enrolled in a pregnancy study. The nucleotide sequence reads TGTGCCAGCAAAGGATCCCAGGGAAACTCTGGGGCCAACGTCCTGACTTTC. Its translation is CASKGSQGNSGANVLTF.